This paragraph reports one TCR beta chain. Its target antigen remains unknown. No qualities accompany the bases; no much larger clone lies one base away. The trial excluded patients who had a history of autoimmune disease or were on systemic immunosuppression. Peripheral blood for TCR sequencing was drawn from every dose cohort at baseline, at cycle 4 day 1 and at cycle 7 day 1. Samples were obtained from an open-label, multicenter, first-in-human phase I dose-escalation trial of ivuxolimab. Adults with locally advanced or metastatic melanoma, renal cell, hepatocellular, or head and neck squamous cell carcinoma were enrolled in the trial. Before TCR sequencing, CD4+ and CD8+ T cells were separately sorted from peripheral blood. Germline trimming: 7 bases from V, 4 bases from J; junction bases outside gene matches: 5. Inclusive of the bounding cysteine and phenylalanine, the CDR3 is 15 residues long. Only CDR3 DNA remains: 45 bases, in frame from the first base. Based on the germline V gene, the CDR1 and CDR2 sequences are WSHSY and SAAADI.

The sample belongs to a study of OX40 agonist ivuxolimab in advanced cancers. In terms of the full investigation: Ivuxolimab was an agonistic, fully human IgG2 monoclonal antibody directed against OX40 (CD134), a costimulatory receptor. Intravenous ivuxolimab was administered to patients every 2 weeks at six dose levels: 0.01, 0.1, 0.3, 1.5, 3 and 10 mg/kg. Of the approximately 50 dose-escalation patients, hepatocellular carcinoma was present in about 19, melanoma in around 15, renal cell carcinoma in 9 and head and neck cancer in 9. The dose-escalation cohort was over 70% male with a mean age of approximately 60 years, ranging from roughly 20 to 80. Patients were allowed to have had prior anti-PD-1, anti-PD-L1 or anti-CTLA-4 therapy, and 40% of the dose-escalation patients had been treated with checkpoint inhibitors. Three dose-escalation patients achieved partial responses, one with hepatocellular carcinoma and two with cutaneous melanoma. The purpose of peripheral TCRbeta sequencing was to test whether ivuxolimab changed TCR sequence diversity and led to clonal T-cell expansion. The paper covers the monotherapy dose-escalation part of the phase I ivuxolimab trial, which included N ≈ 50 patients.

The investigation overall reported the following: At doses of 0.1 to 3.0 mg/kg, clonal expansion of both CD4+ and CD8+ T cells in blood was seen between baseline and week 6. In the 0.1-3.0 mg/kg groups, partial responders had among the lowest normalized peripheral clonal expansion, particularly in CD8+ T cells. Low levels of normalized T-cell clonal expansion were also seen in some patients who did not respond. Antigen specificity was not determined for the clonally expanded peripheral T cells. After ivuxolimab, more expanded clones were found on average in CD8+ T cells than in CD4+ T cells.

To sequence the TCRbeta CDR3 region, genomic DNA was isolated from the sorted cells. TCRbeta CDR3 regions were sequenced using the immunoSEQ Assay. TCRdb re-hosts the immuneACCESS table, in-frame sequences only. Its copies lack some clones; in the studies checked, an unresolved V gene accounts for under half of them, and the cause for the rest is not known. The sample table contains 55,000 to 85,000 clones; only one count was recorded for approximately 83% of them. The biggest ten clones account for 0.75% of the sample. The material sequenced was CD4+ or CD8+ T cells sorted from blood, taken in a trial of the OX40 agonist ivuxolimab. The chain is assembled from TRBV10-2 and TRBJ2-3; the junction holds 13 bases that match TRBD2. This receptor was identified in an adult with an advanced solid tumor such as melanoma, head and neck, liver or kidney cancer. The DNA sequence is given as TGCGCCAGCAACCAACTAGCGGGAGGGTCAGATACGCAGTATTTT. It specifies CASNQLAGGSDTQYF.